A selection of T cell receptor beta chains follows, all from one sample in a study of T cell repertoires in cytomegalovirus infection. Using its own MiXCR run on the reads, TCRdb lists one record per CDR3 protein. This table has roughly 230,000 distinct CDR3 sequences, 15% to 20% appearing once. The specimen was CD8+ T cells from PBMCs. Every receptor here comes from a human donor in good health (CMV status not recorded). Some clones in this sample may be carry-over from other donors' samples. The CDR3 runs from the conserved cysteine through the conserved F or W. The D gene is left open where the match is weak. Size tells how often a clone was seen (once, few, many) or the class of an expanded clone, and some rows leave it out.

j_call clone_size v_call d_call cdr3_nt cdr3_aa
TRBJ1-2 . TRBV14 . TGTGCCAGCAGCCAGGGGGGTTTTGATGGCTACACCTTC CASSQGGFDGYTF
TRBJ2-5 few TRBV10-2 . TGCGCCAGCACCCAGACAGAAAACCAAGAGACCCAGTACTTC CASTQTENQETQYF
TRBJ1-2 . TRBV7-8 TRBD1 TGTGCCAGCAGCTCGGGACAGCTCCTCTTGGACTACACCTTC CASSSGQLLLDYTF
TRBJ2-5 . TRBV9 TRBD2 TGTGCCAGCAGCGTAGGGAGCGGGGGGAGCCAAGAGACCCAGTACTTC CASSVGSGGSQETQYF
TRBJ2-2 few TRBV7-6 . TGTGCCAGCAGCTTGAGAGCGCCGACACCAGGGGAGCTGTTTTTT CASSLRAPTPGELFF
TRBJ1-1 many TRBV7-9 . TGTGCCAGCAGCTTAGGTGGGGGCCTGAACACTGAAGCTTTCTTT CASSLGGGLNTEAFF
TRBJ2-7 . TRBV15 . TGTGCCACCAGCGAGGGTGGGGACGGCTACGAGCAGTACTTC CATSEGGDGYEQYF
TRBJ1-5 few TRBV7-9 TRBD1 TGTGCCAGCAGCTCCGAACCTTCCGGGGACAGGGGACCTCATAGCAATCAGCCCCAGCATTTT CASSSEPSGDRGPHSNQPQHF
TRBJ1-5 few TRBV19 . TGTGCCAGTAGCCCTGGGGCATATAGCAATCAGCCCCAGCATTTT CASSPGAYSNQPQHF
TRBJ2-3 few TRBV7-9 . TGTGCCAGCAGCTCCAGGACAGAGCGAGGAGATACGCAGTATTTT CASSSRTERGDTQYF
TRBJ2-7 few TRBV25-1 . TGTGCCAGCAGTGAATTCTTTACCTTTCACGAGCAGTACTTC CASSEFFTFHEQYF
TRBJ1-2 many TRBV12-3/TRBV12-4 . TGTGCCAGCAGTCCTCGGGGGTATTATGGCTACACCTTC CASSPRGYYGYTF
TRBJ1-1 few TRBV11-3 TRBD1 TGTGCCAGCAGCTCAAGGACAGGGGCGGATGAAGCTTTCTTT CASSSRTGADEAFF
TRBJ2-3 few TRBV5-1 . TGCGCCAGCAGCGACGGGGTAAACACAGATACGCAGTATTTT CASSDGVNTDTQYF
TRBJ2-1 . TRBV12-3/TRBV12-4 TRBD1 TGTGCCAGCAGTTTACGAGGGGGCTGGAACAATGAGCAGTTCTTC CASSLRGGWNNEQFF
TRBJ2-3 . TRBV27 . TGTGCCAGCAGTTTATCGTTATCGGGTAGCACAGATACGCAGTATTTT CASSLSLSGSTDTQYF
TRBJ2-1 many TRBV11-2 TRBD1 TGTGCCAGCAGCCCCGGCCGGGACAGGGTCTACAATGAGCAGTTCTTC CASSPGRDRVYNEQFF
TRBJ1-5 few TRBV12-3/TRBV12-4 . TGTGCCAGCAGTTTAGTAAGCAATCAGCCCCAGCATTTT CASSLVSNQPQHF
TRBJ2-2 few TRBV7-9 TRBD2 TGTGCCAGCAGCTCGGGACTAGTTGAAGGGGAGCTGTTTTTT CASSSGLVEGELFF